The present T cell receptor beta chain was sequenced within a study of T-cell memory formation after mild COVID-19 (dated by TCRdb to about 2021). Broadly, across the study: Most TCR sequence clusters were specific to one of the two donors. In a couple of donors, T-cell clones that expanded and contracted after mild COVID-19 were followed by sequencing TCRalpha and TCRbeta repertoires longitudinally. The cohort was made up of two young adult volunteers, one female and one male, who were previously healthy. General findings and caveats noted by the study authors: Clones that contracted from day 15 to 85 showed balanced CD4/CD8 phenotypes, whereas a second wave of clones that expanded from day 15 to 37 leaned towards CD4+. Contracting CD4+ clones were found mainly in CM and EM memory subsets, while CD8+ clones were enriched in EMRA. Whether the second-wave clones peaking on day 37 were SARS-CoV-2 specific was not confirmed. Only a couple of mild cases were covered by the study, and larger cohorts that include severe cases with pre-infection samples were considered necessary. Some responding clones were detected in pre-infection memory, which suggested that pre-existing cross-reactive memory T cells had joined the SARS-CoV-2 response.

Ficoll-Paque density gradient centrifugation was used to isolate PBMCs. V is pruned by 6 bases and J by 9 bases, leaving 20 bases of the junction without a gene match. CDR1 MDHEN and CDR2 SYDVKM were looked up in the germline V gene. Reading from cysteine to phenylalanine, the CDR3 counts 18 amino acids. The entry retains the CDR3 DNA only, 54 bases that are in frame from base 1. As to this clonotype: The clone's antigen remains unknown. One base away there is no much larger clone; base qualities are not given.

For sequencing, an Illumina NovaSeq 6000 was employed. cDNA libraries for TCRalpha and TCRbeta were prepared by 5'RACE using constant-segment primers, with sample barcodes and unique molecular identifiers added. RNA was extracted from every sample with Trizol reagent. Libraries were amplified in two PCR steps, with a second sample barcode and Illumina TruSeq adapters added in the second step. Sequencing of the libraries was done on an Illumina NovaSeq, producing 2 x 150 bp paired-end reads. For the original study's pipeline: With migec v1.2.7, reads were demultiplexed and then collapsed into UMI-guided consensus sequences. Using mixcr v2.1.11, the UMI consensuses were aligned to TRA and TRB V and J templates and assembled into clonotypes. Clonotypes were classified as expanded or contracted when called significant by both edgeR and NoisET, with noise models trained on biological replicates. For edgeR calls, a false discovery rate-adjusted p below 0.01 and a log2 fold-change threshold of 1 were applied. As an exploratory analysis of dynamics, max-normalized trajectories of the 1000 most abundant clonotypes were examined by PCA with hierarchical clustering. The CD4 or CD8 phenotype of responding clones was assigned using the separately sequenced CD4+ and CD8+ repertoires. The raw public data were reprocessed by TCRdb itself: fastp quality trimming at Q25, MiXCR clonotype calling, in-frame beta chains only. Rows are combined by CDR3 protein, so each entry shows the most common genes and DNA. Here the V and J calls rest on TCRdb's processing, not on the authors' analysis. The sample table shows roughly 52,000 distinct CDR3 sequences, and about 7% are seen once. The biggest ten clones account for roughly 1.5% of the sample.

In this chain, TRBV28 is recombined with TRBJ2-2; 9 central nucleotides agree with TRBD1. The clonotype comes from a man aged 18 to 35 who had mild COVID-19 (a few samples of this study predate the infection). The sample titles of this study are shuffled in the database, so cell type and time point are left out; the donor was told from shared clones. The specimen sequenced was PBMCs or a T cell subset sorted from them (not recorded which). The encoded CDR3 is CASSSQLRDREISRELFF. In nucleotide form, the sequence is TGTGCCAGCAGCTCACAGCTCCGGGACAGGGAAATCAGCAGGGAGCTGTTTTTT.